This passage covers 23 T cell receptor beta chains from one sample sequenced in a study of a mutant IDH1 vaccine in newly diagnosed glioma. The antigens of these receptors remain unknown. Using immunoSEQ multiplex PCR, the repertoire was profiled, and TCRdb retains in-frame clones only, with some absent. The data contain about 47,000 clones, 88% of them singletons. Time point denoted: week 35, safety follow-up. A single vaccine dose contained 300 ug of mutant IDH1 20-mer peptide, and topical imiquimod was used with it. The sequenced sample was PBMCs, obtained from a glioma patient whose treatment included an IDH1 peptide vaccine. All receptors derive from a woman aged 40 to 50 with glioma.

V usage is TRBV10-3 and J usage is TRBJ1-6; no reliable D call. Germline-derived CDR1 and CDR2 are ENHRY and SYGVKD. The V and J ends lost 2 bases and 7 bases respectively, with 9 bases between them. There are 14 residues in the CDR3. The CDR3 sequence is CAISEPAPNSPLHF. The CDR3 DNA reads as TGTGCCATCAGTGAGCCGGCCCCCAATTCACCCCTCCACTTT.

This chain links TRBV7-6 with TRBJ1-1; maybe TRBD1 (5 bases). Trimming removed 7 bases at V and 1 base at J, with 13 bases between. The germline V gene has CDR1 SGHVS and CDR2 FNYEAQ. The CDR3 is 14 residues long. The CDR3 nucleotides are TGTGCCAGCACCCCCTTCGACAGGAACACTGAAGCTTTCTTT. As protein: CASTPFDRNTEAFF.

The genes are TRBV18 and TRBJ2-3; D is perhaps TRBD1 (5 bases). In germline, CDR1 is KGHSH, CDR2 LQKENI. Deletions cut 3 bases from V and 5 bases from J, with 15 bases between. The CDR3 spans 15 residues. The CDR3 nucleotides are TGTGCCAGCTCACCCATCCAAGGGGCAGGAGATACGCAGTATTTT. Translating it yields CASSPIQGAGDTQYF.

Concerning this clone itself: This same CDR3 is encoded by further DNA sequences in the sample. J is TRBJ2-5 and V is TRBV2; no definite D call. Between the trimmed V and J ends, which lost 6 bases and 4 bases, there was a span of 3 bases. The CDR3 has 10 residues. Looked up from germline, CDR1 is SNHLY and CDR2 is FYNNEI. The CDR3 DNA is TGTGCCAGCAGCCGAGAGACCCAGTACTTC. This codes for CASSRETQYF.

The chain is built from TRBV15 and TRBJ1-2; 9 nucleotides line up with TRBD1. Germline V gene sequence: CDR1 LNHNV, CDR2 YYDKDF (reference sequence). The CDR3 has 17 residues. The junction had 15 bases not matched to a gene; V was cut back by 2 bases and J by 8 bases. The CDR3 region is CATSRHGKQGASGGYTF. CDR3 DNA sequence: TGTGCCACCAGCAGACACGGAAAACAGGGGGCAAGTGGAGGCTACACCTTC.

Details on this clone: Other DNA sequences from this sample encode an identical CDR3 as well. This rearrangement joins TRBV6-6 to TRBJ1-1; D is uncertain. Trimming took off 2 bases at V and 0 bases at J, with 7 bases between the two ends. The germline CDR1 and CDR2 sequences are MNHNY and SVGAGI (reference sequence). This CDR3 spans 14 amino acids. Written as DNA, the CDR3 is TGTGCCAGCAGTTACAGTGGGGTGAACACTGAAGCTTTCTTT. Its protein is CASSYSGVNTEAFF.

CDR3 protein: CASIQQGGNTEAFF. Here the CDR3 DNA reads TGTGCCAGCATCCAACAGGGGGGGAACACTGAAGCTTTCTTT. This sequence joins TRBV28 and TRBJ1-1; the match to TRBD1 covers 8 bases. The CDR3 loop spans 14 amino acids. Germline lookup yields CDR1 MDHEN and CDR2 SYDVKM. Germline trimming cut 7 bases from V and 1 base from J; bases unmatched to any gene: 5.

V is TRBV5-1 and J is TRBJ1-1, with a possible D match to TRBD1 (5 bases). The V and J ends lost 1 base and 1 base respectively, with 8 bases between them. Germline V gene lookup returns CDR1 SGHRS and CDR2 YFSETQ. CDR3 length equals 14 residues. This chain's CDR3 is CASSLSGGNTEAFF. Written as DNA, the CDR3 is TGCGCCAGCAGCTTGAGCGGGGGGAACACTGAAGCTTTCTTT.

This rearrangement joins TRBV15 to TRBJ1-2, with D unresolved. The V and J ends lost 2 bases and 4 bases respectively, with 11 bases between them. This CDR3 has 14 amino acids. Germline CDR1 LNHNV, CDR2 YYDKDF (reference sequence). CDR3 amino acids: CATSRSVGGYGYTF. Written as DNA, the CDR3 is TGTGCCACCAGCAGATCAGTGGGAGGCTATGGCTACACCTTC. The full variable domain, in which reference TRBV15 and TRBJ1-2 provide the parts outside the CDR3, is DAMVIQNPRYQVTQFGKPVTLSCSQTLNHNVMYWYQQKSSQAPKLLFHYYDKDFNNEADTPDNFQSRRPNTSFCFLDIRSPGLGDTAMYLCATSRSVGGYGYTFGSGTRLTVV.

The chain has TRBV11-2 and TRBJ2-5, with D unresolved. Germline CDR1 SGHAT, CDR2 FQNNGV. Trimming stripped 5 bases from V and 0 bases from J, with 4 bases between. This CDR3 has 12 amino acids. CDR3 in DNA: TGTGCCAGCAGCCAGTACCAAGAGACCCAGTACTTC. Translation gives CASSQYQETQYF.

The CDR3 DNA reads TGTGCCAGCAGCCCTGGACTAGATTTGACCCAGTACTTC. Translating it yields CASSPGLDLTQYF. This chain uses TRBV14 with TRBJ2-5; 7 nucleotides agree with TRBD2. Germline assignment: CDR1 SGHDN and CDR2 FVKESK. With V trimmed by 4 bases and J by 7 bases, 6 bases remained unmatched. The CDR3 sequence is 13 residues long.

This clone was picked up one time. The chain recombines TRBV25-1 with TRBJ1-3, with no clear D. Germline CDR1 and CDR2: MGHDK and SYGVNS. This CDR3 is 14 amino acids long. The V and J ends lost 4 bases and 0 bases respectively, with 7 bases between them. CDR3: CASSAPYSGNTIYF. CDR3 coding DNA: TGTGCCAGCAGTGCCCCTTACTCTGGAAACACCATATATTTT.

V and J are TRBV7-2 and TRBJ2-3; 13 bases match TRBD2. Losses at the gene ends were 6 bases for V and 3 bases for J; bases not matched to a gene: 3. Germline lookup yields CDR1 SGHTA and CDR2 FQGNSA. This CDR3 comprises 15 residues. The CDR3 is CASRRGLAGTDTQYF. Here the CDR3 DNA reads TGTGCCAGCAGACGGGGACTAGCGGGAACAGATACGCAGTATTTT.

The DNA of the CDR3 is TGTGCCAGCAGCCCCCAGGGTGGGCGGAACTATGGCTACACCTTC. Its protein is CASSPQGGRNYGYTF. The chain recombines TRBV5-5 with TRBJ1-2; D perhaps matches TRBD1 (5 bases). Trimming took 4 bases from V and 2 from J, leaving 15 bases between them. CDR3 length: 15 amino acids. Germline V gene sequence: CDR1 SGHKS, CDR2 YYEKEE (reference sequence).

The chain links TRBV4-1 to TRBJ2-1; 9 positions agree with TRBD2. Germline values: CDR1 MGHRA, CDR2 YSYEKL. The CDR3 consists of 15 residues. The V segment lost 3 bases and the J segment 8 bases; nucleotides outside the gene matches: 8. The CDR3 here is CASSQDVVAGDEQFF. The CDR3 DNA is TGCGCCAGCAGCCAGGATGTGGTAGCGGGGGATGAGCAGTTCTTC.

The genes are TRBV29-1 and TRBJ1-1, with a possible D match to TRBD1 (5 bases). Germline V gene sequence: CDR1 SQVTM, CDR2 ANQGSEA. V was pared by 7 bases and J by 1 base, with 22 bases between. The CDR3 length is 16 residues. CDR3 in amino acids: CSGGSGSSRQNTEAFF. DNA for the CDR3: TGCAGCGGAGGGTCAGGGTCAAGCCGGCAGAACACTGAAGCTTTCTTT. Full variable domain (missing parts from reference TRBV29-1 and TRBJ1-1): SAVISQKPSRDICQRGTSLTIQCQVDSQVTMMFWYRQQPGQSLTLIATANQGSEATYESGFVIDKFPISRPNLTFSTLTVSNMSPEDSSIYLCSGGSGSSRQNTEAFFGQGTRLTVV.

The CDR3 sequence: CASSVGPRGNGYEQYF. The CDR3 DNA reads TGTGCCAGCAGCGTAGGTCCCAGGGGCAACGGGTACGAGCAGTACTTC. The V gene is TRBV9, the J gene TRBJ2-7; the D gene is possibly TRBD1 (6 bases). The V end lost 0 bases, the J end lost 4 bases, and 17 bases lay between the germline ends. CDR3 size: 16 residues. The germline V gene encodes CDR1 SGDLS and CDR2 YYNGEE.

The sample holds one count of this clone. The chain links TRBV4-1 to TRBJ1-2; D is uncertain. Looked up from germline, CDR1 is MGHRA and CDR2 is YSYEKL. The germline V and J ends were trimmed by 0 bases and 4 bases, with 9 bases remaining between them. CDR3 length equals 14 residues. The CDR3 reads CASSQEGRLYGYTF. CDR3 coding DNA: TGCGCCAGCAGCCAAGAGGGCCGACTCTATGGCTACACCTTC.

The rearrangement links TRBV5-4 to TRBJ2-4, with a weak D call TRBD2 (6 bases). The germline V gene has CDR1 SGHNT and CDR2 YYREEE (reference sequence). Trimming pared 0 bases from V and 1 base from J, leaving 11 bases between. The CDR3 is 16 residues long. The CDR3 protein is CASSLAGGRAKNIQYF. CDR3 sequence (DNA): TGTGCCAGCAGCTTGGCCGGAGGGAGGGCCAAAAACATTCAGTACTTC. The variable domain in full, with the rest retrieved from reference TRBV5-4 and TRBJ2-4, is ETGVTQSPTHLIKTRGQQVTLRCSSQSGHNTVSWYQQALGQGPQFIFQYYREEENGRGNFPPRFSGLQFPNYSSELNVNALELDDSALYLCASSLAGGRAKNIQYFGAGTRLSVL.

This sequence joins TRBV15 and TRBJ2-7; D ambiguous. Trimming took 3 bases from V and 2 from J, leaving 11 bases between them. The CDR3 consists of 14 residues. Germline CDR1 is LNHNV and CDR2 is YYDKDF (reference sequence). Here the CDR3 reads CATSREPGTYEQYF. The CDR3 DNA is TGTGCCACCAGCAGGGAGCCTGGGACCTACGAGCAGTACTTC.

This clone was observed once. The chain combines TRBV19 with TRBJ2-1; D is possibly TRBD2 (5 bases). CDR1 and CDR2 from the germline V gene are LNHDA and SQIVND (reference sequence). The CDR3 has 14 residues. Trimming removed 6 bases from V and 4 bases from J, with 13 bases in between. The CDR3, as DNA: TGTGCCAGTAGGCCGGTGACGGGGTACAATGAGCAGTTCTTC. The encoded protein is CASRPVTGYNEQFF.

The chain has TRBV18 and TRBJ2-5; 7 bases are a match to TRBD1. The CDR3 contains 13 residues. Germline V gene data show CDR1 as KGHSH and CDR2 as LQKENI. Losses at the gene ends were 2 bases for V and 3 bases for J; bases not matched to a gene: 0. The CDR3 nucleotides read TGTGCCAGCTCACCAGGGACAGAAGAGACCCAGTACTTC. It encodes CASSPGTEETQYF.

This sequence joins TRBV6-5 and TRBJ2-7, with 9 bases identical to TRBD1. Germline values: CDR1 MNHEY, CDR2 SVGAGI. J was trimmed by 0 bases and V by 7 bases; bases with no gene match: 7. There are 15 residues in the CDR3. CDR3 bases: TGTGCCAGCACGCGAGGGACAGGGCACTCCTACGAGCAGTACTTC. Translating it yields CASTRGTGHSYEQYF.